Sequencing of this T cell receptor beta chain was carried out in a study of T cells expressing NK-cell markers. CDR1 and CDR2 (germline): SQVTM, ANQGSEA. The CDR3 sequence is 13 residues long. TCRdb reprocessed the 5' RACE reads, keeping one entry per CDR3 protein, no DNA. This table holds about 150,000 distinct CDR3 sequences. The chain uses TRBV29-1 and TRBJ2-1; TCRdb's D call, TRBD1, is unchecked because there is no DNA. Source material: blood T cells: a sorted CD56 or NKG2C T cell subset, CD4+ or CD8+ T cells, or bulk PBMC T cells (not recorded which). The receptor was derived from a woman aged 50 to 65 in good health. The CDR3 region is CSVEVWTGNEQFF.